A selection of T cell receptor beta chains follows, all from one sample in a study of CD8 T cells in ankylosing spondylitis. TCRdb passed the 5' RACE reads through MiXCR, listing each CDR3 protein once. Found here are about 700,000 distinct CDR3 sequences, under 20% of them singletons; the top ten hold under 20%. Sequenced sample: blood, either unsorted or a sorted T cell fraction (not recorded which). These TCRs come from a male donor with ankylosing spondylitis. Each CDR3 is given with its conserved first and last residue. Fields, in order: J gene, V gene, D gene, clone size, CDR3 protein, CDR3 DNA. A D gene is named only where the DNA matches it firmly. Some rows mark clone size as missing; the rest say once, few, many or name a class of expanded clone.

J gene: TRBJ2-7
V gene: TRBV12-3/TRBV12-4
D gene: TRBD2
clone size: many
CDR3 protein: CASSLAGVNYEQYF
CDR3 DNA: TGTGCCAGCAGCTTAGCGGGGGTCAACTACGAGCAGTACTTC

J gene: TRBJ2-3
V gene: TRBV6-2/TRBV6-3
D gene: NA
clone size: NA
CDR3 protein: CASSYLTTTDTQYF
CDR3 DNA: TGTGCCAGCAGTTACCTCACTACCACAGATACGCAGTATTTT

J gene: TRBJ2-2
V gene: TRBV4-1
D gene: TRBD1
clone size: NA
CDR3 protein: CASSQGQGVAGELFF
CDR3 DNA: TGCGCCAGCAGCCAAGGACAGGGTGTGGCCGGGGAGCTGTTTTTT

J gene: TRBJ1-2
V gene: TRBV4-1
D gene: NA
clone size: NA
CDR3 protein: CASSQGWDPYGYTF
CDR3 DNA: TGCGCCAGCAGCCAAGGGTGGGATCCGTATGGCTACACCTTC

J gene: TRBJ2-7
V gene: TRBV18
D gene: NA
clone size: few
CDR3 protein: CASSPPGLGYEQYF
CDR3 DNA: TGTGCCAGCTCACCACCGGGGTTGGGGTACGAGCAGTACTTC

J gene: TRBJ2-5
V gene: TRBV20-1
D gene: NA
clone size: NA
CDR3 protein: CSARLGSGETQYF
CDR3 DNA: TGCAGTGCTAGGTTAGGGAGCGGAGAGACCCAGTACTTC

J gene: TRBJ1-2
V gene: TRBV12-3/TRBV12-4
D gene: NA
clone size: few
CDR3 protein: CASSVPGDYGYTF
CDR3 DNA: TGTGCCAGCAGTGTACCCGGGGACTATGGCTACACCTTC

J gene: TRBJ2-2
V gene: TRBV12-3/TRBV12-4
D gene: TRBD2
clone size: few
CDR3 protein: CASSLERGGGGELFF
CDR3 DNA: TGTGCCAGCAGTTTAGAGCGGGGGGGTGGCGGGGAGCTGTTTTTT

J gene: TRBJ2-5
V gene: TRBV29-1
D gene: NA
clone size: NA
CDR3 protein: CSILGTLETQYF
CDR3 DNA: TGCAGCATCCTCGGGACGCTGGAGACCCAGTACTTC

J gene: TRBJ2-1
V gene: TRBV7-7
D gene: TRBD1
clone size: few
CDR3 protein: CASSADRADEQFF
CDR3 DNA: TGTGCTAGCAGCGCAGACAGGGCCGATGAGCAGTTCTTC

J gene: TRBJ2-1
V gene: TRBV5-1
D gene: TRBD2
clone size: NA
CDR3 protein: CASSLEASGAYNEQFF
CDR3 DNA: TGCGCCAGCAGCTTGGAGGCTAGCGGGGCCTACAATGAGCAGTTCTTC

J gene: TRBJ2-5
V gene: TRBV5-1
D gene: TRBD2
clone size: NA
CDR3 protein: CASSLAPLAGQETQYF
CDR3 DNA: TGCGCCAGCAGCTTGGCCCCACTAGCGGGGCAAGAGACCCAGTACTTC

J gene: TRBJ1-2
V gene: TRBV7-9
D gene: NA
clone size: few
CDR3 protein: CASSLATAPVANGYTF
CDR3 DNA: TGTGCCAGCAGCTTAGCGACGGCCCCCGTAGCAAATGGCTACACCTTC

J gene: TRBJ2-2
V gene: TRBV12-3/TRBV12-4
D gene: TRBD2
clone size: many
CDR3 protein: CASSLGGGTGELFF
CDR3 DNA: TGTGCCAGCAGTCTCGGGGGGGGGACCGGGGAGCTGTTTTTT

J gene: TRBJ1-2
V gene: TRBV20-1
D gene: NA
clone size: NA
CDR3 protein: CSARNKQGYGYTF
CDR3 DNA: TGCAGTGCTAGAAACAAACAGGGCTATGGCTACACCTTC

J gene: TRBJ2-1
V gene: TRBV7-2
D gene: NA
clone size: NA
CDR3 protein: CASSLAGVEQFF
CDR3 DNA: TGTGCCAGCAGCTTAGCAGGGGTGGAGCAGTTCTTC

J gene: TRBJ2-5
V gene: TRBV10-3
D gene: TRBD1
clone size: NA
CDR3 protein: CAISGTGVGETQYF
CDR3 DNA: TGTGCCATCAGTGGGACAGGGGTCGGGGAGACCCAGTACTTC

J gene: TRBJ2-2
V gene: TRBV12-3/TRBV12-4
D gene: NA
clone size: few
CDR3 protein: CASRSVGELFF
CDR3 DNA: TGTGCCAGCCGTTCAGTGGGGGAGCTGTTTTTT

J gene: TRBJ2-7
V gene: TRBV4-1
D gene: NA
clone size: few
CDR3 protein: CATRAGNYEQYF
CDR3 DNA: TGCGCCACCCGGGCAGGGAACTACGAGCAGTACTTC

J gene: TRBJ1-2
V gene: TRBV5-1
D gene: NA
clone size: NA
CDR3 protein: CASSLVAANPYGYTF
CDR3 DNA: TGCGCCAGCAGCTTGGTGGCAGCTAACCCCTATGGCTACACCTTC

J gene: TRBJ1-1
V gene: TRBV12-3/TRBV12-4
D gene: NA
clone size: NA
CDR3 protein: CASRFTSGTEAFF
CDR3 DNA: TGTGCCAGCAGATTTACAAGTGGTACTGAAGCTTTCTTT

J gene: TRBJ2-1
V gene: TRBV3-1
D gene: TRBD2
clone size: NA
CDR3 protein: CASSQGRTSGTEQFF
CDR3 DNA: TGTGCCAGCAGCCAAGGGAGGACTAGCGGGACTGAGCAGTTCTTC

J gene: TRBJ1-2
V gene: TRBV20-1
D gene: NA
clone size: many
CDR3 protein: CSARRTDVNYGYTF
CDR3 DNA: TGCAGTGCTAGAAGGACAGATGTAAACTATGGCTACACCTTC

J gene: TRBJ2-5
V gene: TRBV5-6
D gene: TRBD2
clone size: few
CDR3 protein: CASSEVGLVAQETQYF
CDR3 DNA: TGTGCCAGCAGCGAGGTGGGACTAGTGGCTCAAGAGACCCAGTACTTC

J gene: TRBJ1-1
V gene: TRBV18
D gene: NA
clone size: many
CDR3 protein: CASSPTGDTEAFF
CDR3 DNA: TGTGCCAGCAGCCCGACGGGGGACACTGAAGCTTTCTTT

J gene: TRBJ1-2
V gene: TRBV14
D gene: NA
clone size: NA
CDR3 protein: CASSPEGTHLGYGYTF
CDR3 DNA: TGTGCCAGCAGCCCCGAAGGCACGCACCTCGGCTATGGCTACACCTTC

J gene: TRBJ2-1
V gene: TRBV9
D gene: NA
clone size: NA
CDR3 protein: CASSVAPGTYNEQFF
CDR3 DNA: TGTGCCAGCAGCGTAGCTCCGGGGACCTACAATGAGCAGTTCTTC

J gene: TRBJ2-3
V gene: TRBV20-1
D gene: NA
clone size: few
CDR3 protein: CSARGSPSDTQYF
CDR3 DNA: TGCAGTGCTAGGGGCTCTCCCTCAGATACGCAGTATTTT

J gene: TRBJ1-1
V gene: TRBV5-1
D gene: NA
clone size: NA
CDR3 protein: CASSLNSGQMNTEAFF
CDR3 DNA: TGCGCCAGCAGCTTGAATTCAGGGCAAATGAACACTGAAGCTTTCTTT

J gene: TRBJ2-7
V gene: TRBV6-6
D gene: NA
clone size: few
CDR3 protein: CASKPGPQTEPFW
CDR3 DNA: TGTGCCAGCAAACCGGGACCCCAAACAGAGCCCTTCTGG

J gene: TRBJ1-1
V gene: TRBV12-3/TRBV12-4
D gene: NA
clone size: many
CDR3 protein: CASSPDETGGLTFF
CDR3 DNA: TGTGCCAGCAGCCCCGACGAGACAGGCGGCCTGACTTTCTTT

J gene: TRBJ2-1
V gene: TRBV20-1
D gene: TRBD2
clone size: few
CDR3 protein: CSARAGTSGLYNEQFF
CDR3 DNA: TGCAGTGCTAGAGCCGGGACTAGCGGGCTATACAATGAGCAGTTCTTC

J gene: TRBJ2-3
V gene: TRBV7-3
D gene: NA
clone size: once
CDR3 protein: CASSEGVLRTDTQYF
CDR3 DNA: TGTGCCAGCAGCGAGGGGGTTCTGCGCACAGATACGCAGTATTTT

J gene: TRBJ2-5
V gene: TRBV2
D gene: NA
clone size: NA
CDR3 protein: CASSANRLETQYF
CDR3 DNA: TGTGCCAGCAGTGCTAATAGACTGGAGACCCAGTACTTC

J gene: TRBJ2-7
V gene: TRBV10-3
D gene: NA
clone size: NA
CDR3 protein: CAISGSANYEQYF
CDR3 DNA: TGTGCCATCAGTGGGTCAGCAAATTACGAGCAGTACTTC

J gene: TRBJ2-7
V gene: TRBV2
D gene: NA
clone size: few
CDR3 protein: CATRPDSNYEQYF
CDR3 DNA: TGTGCCACCCGACCCGACAGTAACTACGAGCAGTACTTC

J gene: TRBJ2-2
V gene: TRBV24-1
D gene: NA
clone size: NA
CDR3 protein: CATSDTTDTGELFF
CDR3 DNA: TGTGCCACCAGTGATACGACAGACACCGGGGAGCTGTTTTTT

J gene: TRBJ2-5
V gene: TRBV24-1
D gene: TRBD1
clone size: NA
CDR3 protein: CATSESSRGETQYF
CDR3 DNA: TGTGCCACCAGTGAAAGTTCCAGGGGGGAGACCCAGTACTTC

J gene: TRBJ1-6
V gene: TRBV28
D gene: NA
clone size: few
CDR3 protein: CASSRKRDSPLHF
CDR3 DNA: TGTGCCAGCAGTCGAAAGAGGGATTCACCCCTCCACTTT

J gene: TRBJ2-1
V gene: TRBV29-1
D gene: TRBD2
clone size: NA
CDR3 protein: CSVAAGTSWDEQFF
CDR3 DNA: TGCAGCGTTGCCGCCGGGACTAGTTGGGATGAGCAGTTCTTC

J gene: TRBJ2-7
V gene: TRBV11-2
D gene: TRBD2
clone size: NA
CDR3 protein: CASSSIGVLAGGGYEQYF
CDR3 DNA: TGTGCCAGCAGCTCTATAGGGGTCCTCGCGGGAGGGGGCTACGAGCAGTACTTC

J gene: TRBJ1-2
V gene: TRBV5-1
D gene: TRBD1
clone size: NA
CDR3 protein: CASSPGQGTATYGYTF
CDR3 DNA: TGCGCCAGCAGCCCAGGACAGGGGACGGCAACCTATGGCTACACCTTC

J gene: TRBJ2-2
V gene: TRBV10-3
D gene: TRBD2
clone size: few
CDR3 protein: CAISEGTSGTGELLF
CDR3 DNA: TGTGCCATCAGTGAGGGGACTAGCGGGACCGGGGAGCTGCTTTTT

J gene: TRBJ2-5
V gene: TRBV20-1
D gene: TRBD2
clone size: many
CDR3 protein: CSAVRTSGMGTQYF
CDR3 DNA: TGCAGTGCGGTCCGGACTAGCGGCATGGGAACCCAGTACTTC

J gene: TRBJ2-5
V gene: TRBV12-3/TRBV12-4
D gene: TRBD2
clone size: NA
CDR3 protein: CASTPSGGAGETQYF
CDR3 DNA: TGTGCCAGCACCCCTAGCGGGGGGGCCGGAGAGACCCAGTACTTC

J gene: TRBJ2-2
V gene: TRBV4-1
D gene: NA
clone size: NA
CDR3 protein: CASSQVGEGKWLFF
CDR3 DNA: TGCGCCAGCAGCCAAGTTGGGGAAGGGAAATGGCTGTTTTTT

J gene: TRBJ2-1
V gene: TRBV19
D gene: NA
clone size: NA
CDR3 protein: CASSALEQPGYNEQFF
CDR3 DNA: TGTGCCAGTAGCGCCCTGGAGCAACCAGGGTACAATGAGCAGTTCTTC

J gene: TRBJ1-2
V gene: TRBV6-1
D gene: NA
clone size: NA
CDR3 protein: CASRTAANYGYTF
CDR3 DNA: TGTGCCAGCAGGACAGCCGCTAACTATGGCTACACCTTC

J gene: TRBJ2-6
V gene: TRBV12-3/TRBV12-4
D gene: NA
clone size: NA
CDR3 protein: CASSSQGANVLTF
CDR3 DNA: TGTGCCAGCAGCTCTCAAGGGGCCAACGTCCTGACTTTC

J gene: TRBJ2-6
V gene: TRBV12-3/TRBV12-4
D gene: NA
clone size: many
CDR3 protein: CASRARNSGANVLTF
CDR3 DNA: TGTGCCAGCAGGGCCCGGAACTCTGGGGCCAACGTCCTGACTTTC

J gene: TRBJ1-2
V gene: TRBV7-9
D gene: NA
clone size: many
CDR3 protein: CASSFGGSGGYTF
CDR3 DNA: TGTGCCAGCAGCTTTGGGGGCTCCGGAGGCTACACCTTC

J gene: TRBJ2-3
V gene: TRBV7-4
D gene: TRBD2
clone size: once
CDR3 protein: CASCPGLAGVRGTDTQYF
CDR3 DNA: TGTGCCAGCTGTCCGGGACTAGCGGGAGTAAGAGGGACAGATACGCAGTATTTT

J gene: TRBJ2-1
V gene: TRBV7-2
D gene: NA
clone size: NA
CDR3 protein: CASSLVWTPPNEQFF
CDR3 DNA: TGTGCCAGCAGCTTAGTCTGGACTCCACCCAATGAGCAGTTCTTC

J gene: TRBJ1-3
V gene: TRBV2
D gene: NA
clone size: few
CDR3 protein: CASSGSGSGNTIYF
CDR3 DNA: TGTGCCAGCAGTGGGTCAGGGTCTGGAAACACCATATATTTT